The clone carrying this TCR beta chain is a singleton in its sample. This sample is part of a study of cytomegalovirus exposure and HLA in healthy donors. Study-level information: The Caucasian-associated ancestry cluster held 65% to 85% of a few hundred genotyped donors.

The PCR had 60 Vbeta and 13 Jbeta primers. Profiling relied on immunoSEQ multiplex PCR, and the TCRdb table lists in-frame clones only, not all of them. The sample holds about 150,000 clones, 70% to 80% seen once. Looked up from germline, CDR1 is MNHNY and CDR2 is SVGAGI (reference sequence). Trimming removed 6 bases from V and 3 bases from J, with 15 bases in between. The CDR3 runs 15 residues. The sequenced material came from PBMCs. The chain couples TRBV6-6 to TRBJ2-1; TRBD1 might be the D (6 bases). This sequence originates from a man aged 40-50 years in good health and CMV-seropositive. The CDR3 spells CASSLSGQNYNEQFF. DNA of the CDR3: TGTGCCAGCAGCCTATCCGGACAGAACTACAATGAGCAGTTCTTC.